A selection of T cell receptor beta chains follows, all from one sample in a study of blood T cell repertoires in COVID-19. Sequencing was performed with immunoSEQ multiplex PCR; in TCRdb, only in-frame clones are kept and a portion is missing. Of roughly 68,000 clones in the sample, approximately 82% were seen once. Sequenced: peripheral blood. The receptors come from a woman of 80 years or more with acute or convalescent COVID-19. The CDR3 runs from the conserved cysteine through the conserved F or W. Fields, in order: clone size, V gene, J gene, D gene, CDR3 protein, CDR3 DNA. D genes are given only for firm matches. A clone size is listed for some rows: how often the clone was seen (once, few, many), or a class if it is expanded.

clone_size: few
v_call: TRBV12-3/TRBV12-4
j_call: TRBJ1-1
d_call: -
cdr3_aa: CASSFGTAVAFF
cdr3_nt: TGTGCCAGCAGCTTTGGGACTGCCGTAGCTTTCTTT

clone_size: few
v_call: TRBV5-5
j_call: TRBJ1-6
d_call: -
cdr3_aa: CASSLDGSSYNSPLHF
cdr3_nt: TGTGCCAGCAGCTTGGATGGGAGCTCCTATAATTCACCCCTCCACTTT

clone_size: -
v_call: TRBV5-1
j_call: TRBJ2-2
d_call: -
cdr3_aa: CASSLTGPNTGELFF
cdr3_nt: TGCGCCAGCAGCCTAACAGGGCCCAACACCGGGGAGCTGTTTTTT

clone_size: -
v_call: TRBV6-5
j_call: TRBJ1-5
d_call: TRBD1
cdr3_aa: CASSRQGVGNQPQHF
cdr3_nt: TGTGCCAGCAGTCGACAGGGAGTCGGCAATCAGCCCCAGCATTTT

clone_size: few
v_call: TRBV2
j_call: TRBJ1-4
d_call: TRBD1
cdr3_aa: CASRDRVGSEKLFF
cdr3_nt: TGTGCCAGCAGGGACAGGGTGGGGAGTGAAAAACTGTTTTTT

clone_size: -
v_call: TRBV5-1
j_call: TRBJ1-5
d_call: -
cdr3_aa: CASSLAGDLLGDQPQHF
cdr3_nt: TGCGCCAGCAGCTTGGCGGGTGACCTCCTTGGAGATCAGCCCCAGCATTTT

clone_size: -
v_call: TRBV7-2
j_call: TRBJ1-1
d_call: -
cdr3_aa: CASSLGRSQGEAFF
cdr3_nt: TGTGCCAGCAGCTTAGGGCGGAGTCAGGGTGAAGCTTTCTTT

clone_size: -
v_call: TRBV5-1
j_call: TRBJ1-2
d_call: -
cdr3_aa: CASSWTEQYGGYTF
cdr3_nt: TGCGCCAGCAGCTGGACAGAACAGTATGGGGGCTACACCTTC

clone_size: -
v_call: TRBV19
j_call: TRBJ1-3
d_call: -
cdr3_aa: CASTQGTSGNTIYF
cdr3_nt: TGTGCCAGTACCCAGGGCACCTCTGGAAACACCATATATTTT

clone_size: -
v_call: TRBV2
j_call: TRBJ2-7
d_call: -
cdr3_aa: CASSTGSSYEQYF
cdr3_nt: TGTGCCAGCAGTACAGGGAGCTCCTACGAGCAGTACTTC

clone_size: -
v_call: TRBV7-9
j_call: TRBJ1-5
d_call: TRBD1
cdr3_aa: CASSWTGRDQPQHF
cdr3_nt: TGTGCCAGCAGCTGGACAGGGAGGGATCAGCCCCAGCATTTT

clone_size: -
v_call: TRBV18
j_call: TRBJ1-1
d_call: -
cdr3_aa: CASSPGQLNTEAFF
cdr3_nt: TGTGCCAGCTCCCCCGGACAGTTAAACACTGAAGCTTTCTTT

clone_size: -
v_call: TRBV12-3/TRBV12-4
j_call: TRBJ2-7
d_call: -
cdr3_aa: CASRGPQAYEQYF
cdr3_nt: TGTGCCAGCAGGGGGCCTCAAGCCTACGAGCAGTACTTC

clone_size: once
v_call: TRBV7-9
j_call: TRBJ2-1
d_call: TRBD2
cdr3_aa: CASRGLAYYNEQFF
cdr3_nt: TGTGCCAGCCGCGGACTAGCGTATTACAATGAGCAGTTCTTC

clone_size: -
v_call: TRBV9
j_call: TRBJ1-1
d_call: TRBD1
cdr3_aa: CASSAVRQGEAFF
cdr3_nt: TGTGCCAGCAGCGCTGTAAGACAGGGGGAAGCTTTCTTT

clone_size: -
v_call: TRBV9
j_call: TRBJ1-6
d_call: TRBD1
cdr3_aa: CASSVRDRGRASPLHF
cdr3_nt: TGTGCCAGCAGCGTAAGAGACAGGGGGCGTGCTTCACCCCTCCACTTT

clone_size: -
v_call: TRBV7-9
j_call: TRBJ1-5
d_call: -
cdr3_aa: CASSLGGDSNQPQHF
cdr3_nt: TGTGCCAGCAGCTTAGGCGGGGATAGCAATCAGCCCCAGCATTTT

clone_size: -
v_call: TRBV3-1/TRBV3-2
j_call: TRBJ1-1
d_call: -
cdr3_aa: CASSQDQGGMNTEAFF
cdr3_nt: TGTGCCAGCAGCCAAGACCAAGGCGGGATGAACACTGAAGCTTTCTTT

clone_size: -
v_call: TRBV2
j_call: TRBJ2-5
d_call: -
cdr3_aa: CASSPPAGQETQYF
cdr3_nt: TGTGCCAGCAGTCCGCCGGCAGGACAAGAGACCCAGTACTTC

clone_size: few
v_call: TRBV7-9
j_call: TRBJ2-5
d_call: -
cdr3_aa: CASSLAQGNQETQYF
cdr3_nt: TGTGCCAGCAGCTTAGCCCAGGGGAACCAAGAGACCCAGTACTTC

clone_size: once
v_call: TRBV2
j_call: TRBJ2-7
d_call: TRBD1
cdr3_aa: CASSLLIGQDQGEQYF
cdr3_nt: TGTGCCAGCAGTCTTTTGATCGGACAGGACCAGGGCGAGCAGTACTTC

clone_size: -
v_call: TRBV11-2
j_call: TRBJ2-1
d_call: -
cdr3_aa: CASSLTEGGYNEQFF
cdr3_nt: TGTGCCAGCAGTCTGACGGAGGGGGGGTACAATGAGCAGTTCTTC

clone_size: -
v_call: TRBV28
j_call: TRBJ1-2
d_call: -
cdr3_aa: CASSPSWESVYGYTF
cdr3_nt: TGTGCCAGCAGTCCCTCGTGGGAGTCCGTCTATGGCTACACCTTC

clone_size: -
v_call: TRBV6-1
j_call: TRBJ2-7
d_call: TRBD1
cdr3_aa: CASSSGQGYEQYF
cdr3_nt: TGTGCCAGCAGTTCGGGACAGGGCTACGAGCAGTACTTC

clone_size: -
v_call: TRBV19
j_call: TRBJ1-1
d_call: -
cdr3_aa: CASSIRGAEAFF
cdr3_nt: TGTGCCAGTAGTATACGGGGGGCTGAAGCTTTCTTT

clone_size: -
v_call: TRBV5-4
j_call: TRBJ2-3
d_call: -
cdr3_aa: CASSPLQGIITDTQYF
cdr3_nt: TGTGCCAGCAGCCCTCTACAGGGAATAATCACAGATACGCAGTATTTT

clone_size: -
v_call: TRBV29-1
j_call: TRBJ1-1
d_call: TRBD1
cdr3_aa: CSVKDRMNTEAFF
cdr3_nt: TGCAGCGTCAAGGACAGGATGAACACTGAAGCTTTCTTT

clone_size: -
v_call: TRBV11-3
j_call: TRBJ2-7
d_call: TRBD1
cdr3_aa: CASSRGDRDEQYF
cdr3_nt: TGTGCCAGCAGCCGGGGGGACAGGGACGAGCAGTACTTC

clone_size: -
v_call: TRBV6-1
j_call: TRBJ2-2
d_call: -
cdr3_aa: CASSEVGGWDTGELFF
cdr3_nt: TGTGCCAGCAGTGAAGTGGGAGGTTGGGACACCGGGGAGCTGTTTTTT

clone_size: once
v_call: TRBV28
j_call: TRBJ2-1
d_call: -
cdr3_aa: CASRTTGGGINEQFF
cdr3_nt: TGTGCCAGCCGCACAACAGGGGGAGGGATCAATGAGCAGTTCTTC

clone_size: -
v_call: TRBV11-2
j_call: TRBJ2-7
d_call: TRBD2
cdr3_aa: CASSQSGRAYEQYF
cdr3_nt: TGTGCCAGCAGCCAGTCCGGGAGGGCCTACGAGCAGTACTTC

clone_size: -
v_call: TRBV6-4
j_call: TRBJ2-7
d_call: TRBD1
cdr3_aa: CASSDRDRGEQYF
cdr3_nt: TGTGCCAGCAGTGACCGGGACAGGGGCGAGCAGTACTTC

clone_size: -
v_call: TRBV10-1
j_call: TRBJ2-2
d_call: -
cdr3_aa: CPSTRQVTPGELFF
cdr3_nt: TGCCCCAGCACTCGACAGGTGACACCCGGGGAGCTGTTTTTT

clone_size: -
v_call: TRBV6-6
j_call: TRBJ1-6
d_call: TRBD1
cdr3_aa: CASRPDRGISPLHF
cdr3_nt: TGTGCCAGCAGGCCTGACAGGGGGATTTCACCCCTCCACTTT

clone_size: -
v_call: TRBV7-2
j_call: TRBJ1-2
d_call: -
cdr3_aa: CASSPTDSNYGYTF
cdr3_nt: TGTGCCAGCAGCCCCACGGACAGTAACTATGGCTACACCTTC

clone_size: once
v_call: TRBV7-6
j_call: TRBJ1-5
d_call: -
cdr3_aa: CASSLAGGGDQPQHF
cdr3_nt: TGTGCCAGCAGCTTAGCTGGAGGGGGGGATCAGCCCCAGCATTTT

clone_size: -
v_call: TRBV30
j_call: TRBJ1-3
d_call: -
cdr3_aa: CAWCLSGSGNTIYF
cdr3_nt: TGTGCCTGGTGCTTATCGGGGTCTGGAAACACCATATATTTT

clone_size: -
v_call: TRBV11-2
j_call: TRBJ2-1
d_call: TRBD2
cdr3_aa: CASSLLAGRNEQFF
cdr3_nt: TGTGCCAGCAGCTTACTAGCGGGACGGAATGAGCAGTTCTTC

clone_size: -
v_call: TRBV5-4
j_call: TRBJ1-5
d_call: -
cdr3_aa: CASSVGGGLNQPQHF
cdr3_nt: TGTGCCAGCAGCGTTGGGGGGGGACTCAATCAGCCCCAGCATTTT

clone_size: -
v_call: TRBV2
j_call: TRBJ2-1
d_call: TRBD2
cdr3_aa: CASRVSGSSYNEQFF
cdr3_nt: TGTGCCAGCAGGGTGAGCGGGAGCTCCTACAATGAGCAGTTCTTC

clone_size: -
v_call: TRBV6-6
j_call: TRBJ1-5
d_call: -
cdr3_aa: CASSQGYGNQPQHF
cdr3_nt: TGTGCCAGCTCGCAGGGGTACGGCAATCAGCCCCAGCATTTT

clone_size: -
v_call: TRBV5-1
j_call: TRBJ2-5
d_call: TRBD2
cdr3_aa: CASSLPSGGPETQYF
cdr3_nt: TGCGCCAGCAGCTTACCCAGCGGGGGGCCTGAGACCCAGTACTTC

clone_size: -
v_call: TRBV3-1/TRBV3-2
j_call: TRBJ1-5
d_call: -
cdr3_aa: CASSQDRDTFMGNQPQHF
cdr3_nt: TGTGCCAGCAGCCAAGATCGAGACACCTTTATGGGCAATCAGCCCCAGCATTTT

clone_size: -
v_call: TRBV19
j_call: TRBJ1-5
d_call: TRBD1
cdr3_aa: CASSKGWTGRNQPQHF
cdr3_nt: TGTGCCAGTAGTAAGGGGTGGACAGGGCGCAATCAGCCCCAGCATTTT

clone_size: -
v_call: TRBV30
j_call: TRBJ1-1
d_call: -
cdr3_aa: CAWSVLDSRGRAFF
cdr3_nt: TGTGCCTGGAGTGTACTTGACAGTAGAGGGAGGGCTTTCTTT

clone_size: once
v_call: TRBV5-4
j_call: TRBJ2-6
d_call: TRBD2
cdr3_aa: CASSLAGGSGANVLTF
cdr3_nt: TGTGCCAGCAGCTTGGCGGGGGGGTCTGGGGCCAACGTCCTGACTTTC

clone_size: -
v_call: TRBV18
j_call: TRBJ2-7
d_call: TRBD2
cdr3_aa: CASSPGLAGEEQYF
cdr3_nt: TGTGCCAGCTCTCCGGGACTAGCGGGAGAAGAGCAGTACTTC

clone_size: -
v_call: TRBV4-2
j_call: TRBJ1-4
d_call: -
cdr3_aa: CASSPRLGNEKLFF
cdr3_nt: TGTGCCAGCAGCCCAAGACTAGGGAATGAAAAACTGTTTTTT

clone_size: -
v_call: TRBV6-5
j_call: TRBJ1-3
d_call: -
cdr3_aa: CASSYSGQSSGNTIYF
cdr3_nt: TGTGCCAGCAGTTACTCAGGACAGAGCTCTGGAAACACCATATATTTT

clone_size: -
v_call: TRBV5-1
j_call: TRBJ2-3
d_call: TRBD2
cdr3_aa: CASSLLASGSTDTQYF
cdr3_nt: TGCGCCAGCAGCTTGTTGGCTAGCGGGAGCACAGATACGCAGTATTTT

clone_size: -
v_call: TRBV27
j_call: TRBJ1-5
d_call: -
cdr3_aa: CASSFARNQPQHF
cdr3_nt: TGTGCCAGCAGTTTCGCCAGGAATCAGCCCCAGCATTTT

clone_size: -
v_call: TRBV5-1
j_call: TRBJ2-1
d_call: -
cdr3_aa: CASSYGRNEQFF
cdr3_nt: TGCGCCAGCAGTTATGGCCGCAATGAGCAGTTCTTC

clone_size: once
v_call: TRBV5-4
j_call: TRBJ2-3
d_call: TRBD2
cdr3_aa: CASSLSGAPTDTQYF
cdr3_nt: TGTGCCAGCAGCCTTAGCGGGGCCCCGACAGATACGCAGTATTTT

clone_size: -
v_call: TRBV6-1
j_call: TRBJ1-2
d_call: -
cdr3_aa: CASSEARRQPYGYTF
cdr3_nt: TGTGCCAGCAGTGAAGCGCGGCGACAGCCCTATGGCTACACCTTC

clone_size: -
v_call: TRBV3-1/TRBV3-2
j_call: TRBJ2-3
d_call: TRBD2
cdr3_aa: CASSQDWGGGLTDTQYF
cdr3_nt: TGTGCCAGCAGCCAAGATTGGGGCGGGGGACTCACAGATACGCAGTATTTT

clone_size: -
v_call: TRBV21-1
j_call: TRBJ2-7
d_call: -
cdr3_aa: CASSKKDPGQGEGEQYF
cdr3_nt: TGTGCCAGCAGCAAAAAAGACCCGGGACAGGGGGAAGGGGAGCAGTACTTC

clone_size: -
v_call: TRBV9
j_call: TRBJ1-2
d_call: TRBD1
cdr3_aa: CASSADRAHLNYGYTF
cdr3_nt: TGTGCCAGCAGCGCGGACAGGGCTCACCTTAACTATGGCTACACCTTC

clone_size: -
v_call: TRBV2
j_call: TRBJ1-1
d_call: -
cdr3_aa: CASSEALAVNTEAFF
cdr3_nt: TGTGCCAGCAGTGAAGCGCTGGCTGTGAACACTGAAGCTTTCTTT

clone_size: -
v_call: TRBV27
j_call: TRBJ2-3
d_call: -
cdr3_aa: CASSLSAARRPSTDTQYF
cdr3_nt: TGTGCCAGCAGTTTATCCGCTGCCCGGAGACCTAGCACAGATACGCAGTATTTT

clone_size: -
v_call: TRBV19
j_call: TRBJ1-5
d_call: -
cdr3_aa: CASSMGPGHRGQPQHF
cdr3_nt: TGTGCCAGTAGTATGGGGCCGGGACACCGAGGGCAGCCCCAGCATTTT